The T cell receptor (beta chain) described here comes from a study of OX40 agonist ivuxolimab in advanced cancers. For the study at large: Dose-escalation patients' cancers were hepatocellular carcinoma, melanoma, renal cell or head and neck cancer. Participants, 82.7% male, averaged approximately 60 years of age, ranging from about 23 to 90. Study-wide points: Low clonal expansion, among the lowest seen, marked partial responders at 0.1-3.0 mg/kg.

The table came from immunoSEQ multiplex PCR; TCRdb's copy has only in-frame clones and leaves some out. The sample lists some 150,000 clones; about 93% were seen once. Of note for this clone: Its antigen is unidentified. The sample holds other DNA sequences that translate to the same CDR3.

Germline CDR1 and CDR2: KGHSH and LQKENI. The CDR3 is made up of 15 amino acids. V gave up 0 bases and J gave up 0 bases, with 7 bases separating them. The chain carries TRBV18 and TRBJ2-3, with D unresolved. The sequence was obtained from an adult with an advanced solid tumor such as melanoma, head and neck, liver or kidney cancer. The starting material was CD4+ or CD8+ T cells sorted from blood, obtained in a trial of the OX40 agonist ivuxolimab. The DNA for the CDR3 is TGTGCCAGCTCACCACCGGGTCTCAGCACAGATACGCAGTATTTT. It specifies CASSPPGLSTDTQYF.